This T cell receptor beta chain derives from a study of T cell responses to AZD1222 COVID-19 vaccine. Whole-study results and caveats: Vaccine-associated CD4 TCRs spanned spike, dominant at 160-218 and 743-854. In the spike-specific TCR repertoire, nearly half reportedly target unmutated variant regions.

Trimming left V 0 bases short and J 3 bases short, with 6 bases between. Germline CDR1 reads MNHNY; CDR2 reads SVGAGI (reference sequence). This CDR3 is 14 amino acids long. This clone has a handful of counts. The antigen remains unidentified. Measured with immunoSEQ multiplex PCR; TCRdb has only the in-frame clones, and not every one. The sample shows 90,000 to 150,000 clones, roughly 92% of them seen only once. The clonotype originates from an adult in good health. V is TRBV6-6 and J is TRBJ2-1; D uncertain. The specimen was peripheral blood, collected on day 0 of AZD1222 vaccination. CDR3 in amino acids: CASSYSKIYNEQFF. CDR3 coding DNA: TGTGCCAGCAGTTACTCGAAGATCTACAATGAGCAGTTCTTC.